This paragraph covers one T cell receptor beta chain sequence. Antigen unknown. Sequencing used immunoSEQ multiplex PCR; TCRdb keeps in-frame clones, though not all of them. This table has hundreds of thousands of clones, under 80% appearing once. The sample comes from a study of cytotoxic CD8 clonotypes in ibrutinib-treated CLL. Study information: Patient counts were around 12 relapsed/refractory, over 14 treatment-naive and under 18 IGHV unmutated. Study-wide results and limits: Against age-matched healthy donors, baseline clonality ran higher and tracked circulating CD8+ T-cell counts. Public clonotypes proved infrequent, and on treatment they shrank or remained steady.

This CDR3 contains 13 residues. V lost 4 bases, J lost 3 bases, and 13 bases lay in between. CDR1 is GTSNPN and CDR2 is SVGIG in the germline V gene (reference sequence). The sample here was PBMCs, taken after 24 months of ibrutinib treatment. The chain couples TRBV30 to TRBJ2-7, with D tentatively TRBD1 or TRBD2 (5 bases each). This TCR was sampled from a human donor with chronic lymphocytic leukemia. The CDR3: CAWMGPPGYEQYF. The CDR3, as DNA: TGTGCCTGGATGGGACCCCCCGGCTACGAGCAGTACTTC.